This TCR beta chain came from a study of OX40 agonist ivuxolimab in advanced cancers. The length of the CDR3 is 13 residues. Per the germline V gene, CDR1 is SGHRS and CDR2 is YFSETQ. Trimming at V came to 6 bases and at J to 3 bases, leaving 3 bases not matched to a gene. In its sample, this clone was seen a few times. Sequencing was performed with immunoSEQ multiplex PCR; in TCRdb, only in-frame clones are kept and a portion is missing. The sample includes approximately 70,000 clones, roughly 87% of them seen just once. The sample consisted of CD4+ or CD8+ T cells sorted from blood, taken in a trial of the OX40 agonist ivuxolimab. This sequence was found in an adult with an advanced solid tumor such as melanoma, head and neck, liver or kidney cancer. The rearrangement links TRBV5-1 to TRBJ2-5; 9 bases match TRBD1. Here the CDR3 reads CASTWTGEETQYF. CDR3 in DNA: TGCGCCAGCACCTGGACAGGGGAAGAGACCCAGTACTTC.